This TCR beta chain was sequenced during a study of resident and recirculating memory T cells in vitiligo. The assay was immunoSEQ multiplex PCR, and TCRdb's table has in-frame clones only and misses some. The table shows 60,000 to 80,000 clones, with approximately 90% occurring only once. CDR3 length: 14 residues. Trimming took off 5 bases at V and 9 bases at J, with 17 bases between the two ends. Germline V CDR1 and CDR2: SGHTA, FQGNSA. The gene calls are TRBV7-2 and TRBJ1-5, with D possibly matching TRBD1 (5 bases). The material sequenced was blood. The sequence was collected from a male donor with vitiligo. CDR3 DNA sequence: TGTGCCAGCAGCCCTCACCAGGTGGGGGGGCCCCAGCATTTT. Translated, it gives CASSPHQVGGPQHF.